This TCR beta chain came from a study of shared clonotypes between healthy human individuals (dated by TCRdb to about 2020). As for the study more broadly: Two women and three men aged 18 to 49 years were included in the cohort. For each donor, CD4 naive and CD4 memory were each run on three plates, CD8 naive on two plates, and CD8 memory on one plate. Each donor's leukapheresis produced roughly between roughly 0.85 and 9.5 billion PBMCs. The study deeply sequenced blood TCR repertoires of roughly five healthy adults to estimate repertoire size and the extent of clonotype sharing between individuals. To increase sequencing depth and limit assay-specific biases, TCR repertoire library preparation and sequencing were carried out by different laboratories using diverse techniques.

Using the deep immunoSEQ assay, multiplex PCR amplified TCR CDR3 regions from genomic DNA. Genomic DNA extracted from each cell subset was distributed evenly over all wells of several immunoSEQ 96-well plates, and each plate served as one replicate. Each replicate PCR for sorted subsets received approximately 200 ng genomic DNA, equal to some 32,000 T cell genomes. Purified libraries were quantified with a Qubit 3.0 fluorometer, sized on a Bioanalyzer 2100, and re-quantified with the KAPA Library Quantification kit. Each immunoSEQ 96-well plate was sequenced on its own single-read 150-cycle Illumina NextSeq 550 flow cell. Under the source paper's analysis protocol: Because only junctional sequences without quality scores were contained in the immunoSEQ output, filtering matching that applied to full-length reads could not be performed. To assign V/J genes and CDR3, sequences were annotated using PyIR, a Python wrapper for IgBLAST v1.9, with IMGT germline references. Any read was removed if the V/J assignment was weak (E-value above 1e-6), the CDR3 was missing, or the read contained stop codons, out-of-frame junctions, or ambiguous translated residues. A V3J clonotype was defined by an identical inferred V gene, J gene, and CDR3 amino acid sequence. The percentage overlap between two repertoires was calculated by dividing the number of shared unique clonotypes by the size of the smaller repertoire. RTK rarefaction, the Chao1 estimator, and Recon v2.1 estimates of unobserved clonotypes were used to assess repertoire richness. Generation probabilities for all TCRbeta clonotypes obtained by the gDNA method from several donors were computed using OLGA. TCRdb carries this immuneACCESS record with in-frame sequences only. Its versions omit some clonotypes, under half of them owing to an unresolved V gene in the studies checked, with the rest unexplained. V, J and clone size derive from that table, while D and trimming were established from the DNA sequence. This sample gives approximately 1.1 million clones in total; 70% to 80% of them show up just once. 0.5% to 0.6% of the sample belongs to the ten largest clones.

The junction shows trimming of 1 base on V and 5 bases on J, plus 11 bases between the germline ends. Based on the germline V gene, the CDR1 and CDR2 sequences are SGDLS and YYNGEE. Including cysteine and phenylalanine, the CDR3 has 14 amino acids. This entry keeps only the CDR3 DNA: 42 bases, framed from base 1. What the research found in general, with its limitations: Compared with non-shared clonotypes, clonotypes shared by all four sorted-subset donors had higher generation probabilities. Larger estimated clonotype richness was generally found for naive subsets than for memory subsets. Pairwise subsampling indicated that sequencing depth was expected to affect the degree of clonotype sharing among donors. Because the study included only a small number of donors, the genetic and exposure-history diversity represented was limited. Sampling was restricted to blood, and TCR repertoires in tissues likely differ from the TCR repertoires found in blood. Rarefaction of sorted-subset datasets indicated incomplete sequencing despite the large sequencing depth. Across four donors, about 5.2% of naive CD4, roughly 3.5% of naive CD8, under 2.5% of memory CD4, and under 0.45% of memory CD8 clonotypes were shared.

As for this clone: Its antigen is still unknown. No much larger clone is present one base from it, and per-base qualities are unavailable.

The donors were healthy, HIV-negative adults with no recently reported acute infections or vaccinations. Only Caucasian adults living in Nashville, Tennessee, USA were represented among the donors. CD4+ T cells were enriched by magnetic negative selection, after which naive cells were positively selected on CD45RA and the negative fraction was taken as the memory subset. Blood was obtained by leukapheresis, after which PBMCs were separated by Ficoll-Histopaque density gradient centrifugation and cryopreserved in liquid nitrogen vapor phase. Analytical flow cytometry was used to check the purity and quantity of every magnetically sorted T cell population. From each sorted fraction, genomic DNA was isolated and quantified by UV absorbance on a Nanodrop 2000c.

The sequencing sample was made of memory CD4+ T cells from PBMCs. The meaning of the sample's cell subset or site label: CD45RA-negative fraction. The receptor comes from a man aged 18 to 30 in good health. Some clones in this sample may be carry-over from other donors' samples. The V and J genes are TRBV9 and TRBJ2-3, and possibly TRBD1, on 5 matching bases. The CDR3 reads CASSVLGVGDTQYF. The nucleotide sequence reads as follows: TGTGCCAGCAGCGTACTAGGGGTGGGAGATACGCAGTATTTT. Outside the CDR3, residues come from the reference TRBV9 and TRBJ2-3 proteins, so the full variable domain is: DSGVTQTPKHLITATGQRVTLRCSPRSGDLSVYWYQQSLDQGLQFLIQYYNGEERAKGNILERFSAQQFPDLHSELNLSSLELGDSALYFCASSVLGVGDTQYFGPGTRLTVL.